This entry concerns a single TCR beta chain. Its antigen is unknown. Assay used: immunoSEQ multiplex PCR; TCRdb lists only in-frame clones, some missing. The table shows some 180,000 clones, with 85% to 90% occurring only once. These data come from a study of T cell responses to AZD1222 COVID-19 vaccine. Study at large: Second doses that came at about 4 or about 12 weeks were put together.

V shed 6 bases, J shed 3 bases, and the junction held 2 bases outside the gene matches. CDR1 WSHSY and CDR2 SAAADI come from the germline V gene. The CDR3 is 13 amino acids. General observations from the study: Only 5 or 6 AZD1222 recipients tested seropositive at baseline.

The sequence came from an adult in good health. This specimen consisted of peripheral blood, obtained on day 0 of AZD1222 vaccination. J is TRBJ1-5 and V is TRBV10-2; 7 nucleotides align to TRBD1. The CDR3 region has the DNA TGCGCCAGCAGGGGACAGTTCAATCAGCCCCAGCATTTT. This codes for CASRGQFNQPQHF.